The 32 T cell receptor beta chains reported below all come from one sample, sequenced in a study of blood T cell repertoires in COVID-19. Sequencing used immunoSEQ multiplex PCR; TCRdb keeps in-frame clones, though not all of them. The sample holds approximately 240,000 clones, roughly 80% seen once. The sample was peripheral blood. The receptor set was obtained from a woman aged 30 to 39 who had recovered from COVID-19.

The table lists this clone with a count of one. V and J are TRBV27 and TRBJ2-1; TRBD2 might be the D (6 bases). The CDR3 covers 16 residues. Trimming left V 5 bases short and J 4 bases short, with 18 bases between. CDR1 and CDR2 from the germline V gene are MNHEY and SMNVEV (reference sequence). The CDR3 region has the DNA TGTGCCAGCAGTCCCGGGGTGAGACTAGAGTACAATGAGCAGTTCTTC. The encoded protein is CASSPGVRLEYNEQFF.

J is TRBJ2-7 and V is TRBV6-5; 7 positions agree with TRBD1. In germline, CDR1 is MNHEY, CDR2 SVGAGI. V shed 1 base, J shed 4 bases, and the junction held 4 bases outside the gene matches. The CDR3 covers 14 residues. As DNA, the CDR3 is TGTGCCAGCAGTTACTTGAGGGGGCGTTACGAGCAGTACTTC. Encoded protein: CASSYLRGRYEQYF.

The chain carries TRBV5-6 and TRBJ1-1; 7 bases fit TRBD1. Per germline, CDR1 SGHDT and CDR2 YYEEEE. The CDR3 has 14 residues. V lost 3 bases, J lost 0 bases, and 2 bases stayed unmatched. CDR3 region: CASSSTGLNTEAFF. The CDR3 DNA follows: TGTGCCAGCAGCTCGACAGGGTTGAACACTGAAGCTTTCTTT.

The rearrangement uses TRBV7-3 and TRBJ2-5, with a tentative D call TRBD2 (6 bases). Deletions cut 2 bases from V and 4 bases from J, with 14 bases between. This CDR3 has 15 residues. Germline CDR1 SGHTA, CDR2 FQGTGA. The CDR3 nucleotides are TGTGCCAGCAGCTTAGTTGGGACTCCGGGAGAGACCCAGTACTTC. Protein sequence: CASSLVGTPGETQYF. Using reference TRBV7-3 and TRBJ2-5 for the parts outside the CDR3, the full variable domain is GAGVSQTPSNKVTEKGKYVELRCDPISGHTALYWYRQSLGQGPEFLIYFQGTGAADDSGLPNDRFFAVRPEGSVSTLKIQRTERGDSAVYLCASSLVGTPGETQYFGPGTRLLVL.

This rearrangement joins TRBV9 to TRBJ2-3; perhaps TRBD2 as D (7 bases). V was clipped by 5 bases and J by 2 bases, with 18 bases between them. Per the germline V gene, CDR1 is SGDLS and CDR2 is YYNGEE. The CDR3 contains 16 residues. CDR3 sequence reads: CASSWGGQVTTDTQYF. CDR3 bases: TGTGCCAGCAGTTGGGGGGGGCAGGTGACCACAGATACGCAGTATTTT.

This clone has more than one count but fewer than ten. This sequence joins TRBV2 and TRBJ2-7; TRBD1 might be the D (5 bases). In germline, CDR1 is SNHLY, CDR2 FYNNEI. Trimming removed 7 bases at V and 0 bases at J, with 10 bases between. CDR3 length: 13 amino acids. The CDR3 DNA sequence: TGTGCCAGCACAGGGCCGCCCTCCTACGAGCAGTACTTC. This encodes CASTGPPSYEQYF.

V usage is TRBV6-5 and J usage is TRBJ1-5; D gene unclear. Germline assignment: CDR1 MNHEY and CDR2 SVGAGI. The V end was cut by 8 bases, the J end by 7 bases, with 15 bases between. This CDR3 comprises 13 residues. CDR3 sequence: CASALQENQPQHF. The CDR3 region has the DNA TGTGCCAGCGCCCTTCAGGAAAACCAGCCCCAGCATTTT.

This chain uses TRBV6-5 with TRBJ2-7; 7 positions agree with TRBD1. CDR3 length equals 13 residues. Germline CDR1 is MNHEY and CDR2 is SVGAGI. Trimming at V came to 6 bases and at J to 7 bases, leaving 9 bases not matched to a gene. CDR3 DNA sequence: TGTGCCAGCAGCTCCGACAGGGTGAGGGAGCAGTACTTC. This encodes CASSSDRVREQYF.

Concerning this clone itself: A much larger clone differs by one base, so this may be a read error. V and J are TRBV3-1 (or the pseudogene TRBV3-2) and TRBJ2-7; 11 nucleotides match TRBD2. This CDR3 is 15 amino acids long. Germline V gene sequence: CDR1 LGHDT, CDR2 YNNKEL (reference sequence). J lost 3 bases, V lost 4 bases, and 5 bases had no gene match. DNA of the CDR3: TGTGCCAGCAGCCGCGGGACTAGCGGCTACTACGAGCAGTACTTC. Its protein is CASSRGTSGYYEQYF.

This chain connects TRBV12-3 or TRBV12-4 to TRBJ2-3, with unresolved D. The CDR3 is made up of 10 amino acids. V lost 1 base and J 14 bases, leaving 7 bases between the germline ends. CDR3 amino acids: CASSLGVPYF. CDR3 sequence (DNA): TGTGCCAGCAGTTTAGGCGTCCCGTATTTT.

The chain is built from TRBV29-1 and TRBJ1-4; 7 bases map to TRBD1. Germline assignment: CDR1 SQVTM and CDR2 ANQGSEA. The CDR3 extends over 14 amino acids. V dropped 4 bases and J dropped 0; count of bases not matched to a gene: 2. The CDR3 protein is CSVGQGATNEKLFF. Written as DNA, the CDR3 is TGCAGCGTTGGACAGGGTGCAACTAATGAAAAACTGTTTTTT.

The chain couples TRBV30 to TRBJ2-7; 8 bases agree with TRBD2. V dropped 5 bases and J dropped 5; count of bases not matched to a gene: 8. Looked up from germline, CDR1 is GTSNPN and CDR2 is SVGIG (reference sequence). The CDR3 is 13 amino acids. The CDR3 loop is CAWGAGLVNEQYF. The CDR3 region has the DNA TGTGCCTGGGGAGCGGGACTAGTAAACGAGCAGTACTTC.

The J gene is TRBJ1-3, the V gene TRBV5-1; weak D call: TRBD1 (6 bases). V lost 8 bases to trimming and J lost 0 bases, with 12 bases between them. Germline assignment: CDR1 SGHRS and CDR2 YFSETQ. The CDR3 totals 14 residues. CDR3 in DNA: TGCGCCAGTACATCAGGGGCCTCTGGAAACACCATATATTTT. Its protein is CASTSGASGNTIYF.

This clone was seen just once. The chain has TRBV20-1 and TRBJ2-1; the match to TRBD2 covers 10 bases. CDR1 and CDR2 from the germline V gene are DFQATT and SNEGSKA (reference sequence). V shed 3 bases and J 4 bases; nucleotides not matched to a gene: 9. The CDR3 extends over 16 amino acids. Here the CDR3 DNA reads TGCAGTGCTAGTCCCAAAACTAGCGGGATATACAATGAGCAGTTCTTC. It encodes CSASPKTSGIYNEQFF.

The V and J genes are TRBV5-4 and TRBJ2-7, with 7 bases matching TRBD2. Looked up from germline, CDR1 is SGHNT and CDR2 is YYREEE (reference sequence). The CDR3 runs 15 residues. Trimming cost V 3 bases and J 1 base; bases outside gene matches: 7. CDR3 bases: TGTGCCAGCAGCTCCCTAGCGGAGGCGTCCTACGAGCAGTACTTC. This gives the protein CASSSLAEASYEQYF.

The chain uses TRBV7-6 and TRBJ2-5; TRBD1 agrees at 9 bases. CDR1 and CDR2 (germline): SGHVS, FNYEAQ. Trimming took 3 bases from V and 4 from J; bases not matched to a gene: 9. The CDR3 contains 16 residues. DNA of the CDR3: TGTGCCAGCAGCTTCCGCCCGGGACAGGGACGAGAGACCCAGTACTTC. Its translation: CASSFRPGQGRETQYF. Combining the CDR3 with reference TRBV7-6 and TRBJ2-5 gives the whole variable domain GAGVSQSPRYKVTKRGQDVALRCDPISGHVSLYWYRQALGQGPEFLTYFNYEAQQDKSGLPNDRFSAERPEGSISTLTIQRTEQRDSAMYRCASSFRPGQGRETQYFGPGTRLLVL.

The chain recombines TRBV10-2 with TRBJ2-7, with 13 bases that match TRBD2. Trimming took 4 bases from V and 3 from J; bases not matched to a gene: 15. Germline CDR1 is WSHSY and CDR2 is SAAADI. The CDR3 has 19 residues. The DNA of the CDR3 is TGCGCCAGCAGTGGAGTACCCCCTGGACTAGCGGGAGACATCTACGAGCAGTACTTC. It encodes CASSGVPPGLAGDIYEQYF.

This clone has just one count. The chain employs TRBV11-2 and TRBJ2-7; 9 nucleotides line up with TRBD1. Germline V gene sequence: CDR1 SGHAT, CDR2 FQNNGV. J gave up 4 bases and V 7 bases, and 11 bases lay outside the gene matches. CDR3 length: 15 amino acids. CDR3 region: CASTKDPGQGYEQYF. In DNA, the CDR3 is TGTGCCAGCACGAAAGACCCGGGACAGGGTTACGAGCAGTACTTC.

This rearrangement joins TRBV3-1 (or the pseudogene TRBV3-2) to TRBJ2-2; maybe TRBD1 (5 bases). This CDR3 comprises 15 residues. V lost 6 bases, J lost 1 base, and 12 bases lay in between. CDR1 and CDR2 (germline): LGHDT, YNNKEL (reference sequence). The CDR3 DNA follows: TGTGCCAGCAGTGAACCTGGACAGAACACCGGGGAGCTGTTTTTT. This codes for CASSEPGQNTGELFF.

The chain employs TRBV28 and TRBJ1-5; D gene unclear. The germline gives CDR1 MDHEN, CDR2 SYDVKM. Trimming removed 6 bases from V and 8 bases from J, with 11 bases in between. There are 12 residues in the CDR3. The CDR3 DNA reads TGTGCCAGCAGCATGGGCGAAAAGCCCCAGCATTTT. It translates to CASSMGEKPQHF.

The chain employs TRBV7-9 and TRBJ1-5; TRBD1 agrees at 9 bases. Trimming removed 3 bases from V and 9 bases from J; junction bases left unmatched: 6. Germline V CDR1 and CDR2: SEHNR, FQNEAQ (reference sequence). The CDR3 extends over 14 amino acids. The CDR3 bases are TGTGCCAGCAGCTTGGGGACAGGGAAATGGCCCCAGCATTTT. It yields the protein CASSLGTGKWPQHF.

The chain joins TRBV30 to TRBJ1-2; no firm D call. CDR3 length equals 13 residues. V shed 1 base and J shed 4 bases, with 10 bases lying between them. CDR1 is GTSNPN and CDR2 is SVGIG in the germline V gene (reference sequence). The CDR3 region is CAWSASSLYGYTF. CDR3 DNA: TGTGCCTGGAGTGCCAGTTCGCTCTATGGCTACACCTTC.

The V and J genes are TRBV27 and TRBJ2-1; possibly TRBD2 for D (6 bases). From germline, CDR1 is MNHEY and CDR2 SMNVEV (reference sequence). Trimming left V 7 bases short and J 5 bases short, with 12 bases between. The CDR3 length is 13 residues. In nucleotides, the CDR3 is TGTGCCAGCATCCCGACTAGTAACAATGAGCAGTTCTTC. This sequence encodes CASIPTSNNEQFF.

The chain carries TRBV7-9 and TRBJ2-7; TRBD1 matches 11 bases. J lost 6 bases, V lost 7 bases, and 8 bases had no gene match. The CDR3 runs 14 residues. Germline V lookup: CDR1 SEHNR, CDR2 FQNEAQ (reference sequence). CDR3 nucleotide sequence: TGTGCCAGCAACCGGGTGGGGACAGGGGGCGAGCAGTACTTC. Translating gives CASNRVGTGGEQYF.

The chain carries TRBV30 and TRBJ2-6; maybe TRBD2 (5 bases). From germline, CDR1 is GTSNPN and CDR2 SVGIG (reference sequence). This CDR3 spans 15 amino acids. V gave up 3 bases and J gave up 5 bases, with 14 bases separating them. DNA for the CDR3: TGTGCCTGGAGCGAGGCCCGCGGGCGGGCCAACGTCCTGACTTTC. Its translation is CAWSEARGRANVLTF.

The V and J genes are TRBV4-1 and TRBJ1-5; 10 nucleotides agree with TRBD1. Germline loops: CDR1 MGHRA, CDR2 YSYEKL. The trim removed 4 bases at V and 9 bases at J, leaving 6 bases unmatched. The CDR3 sequence is 14 residues long. The CDR3 loop reads CASSRGQGELPQHF. The CDR3 nucleotides read TGCGCCAGCAGCCGCGGACAGGGGGAGCTGCCCCAGCATTTT.

This clone is a singleton in its sample. The chain has TRBV18 and TRBJ1-6; D is unclear. The ends were cut back, 0 bases at V and 12 bases at J, with 9 bases in the middle. The germline V gene encodes CDR1 KGHSH and CDR2 LQKENI. The CDR3 runs 13 residues. The DNA for the CDR3 is TGTGCCAGCTCACCACCGGCTAGAGGACCCCTCCACTTT. The encoded protein is CASSPPARGPLHF.

The chain is built from TRBV5-7 and TRBJ2-3; 10 nucleotides agree with TRBD2. TRBV5-7 is placed among ORFs of uncertain function. The junction had 13 bases not matched to a gene; V was cut back by 5 bases and J by 7 bases. This CDR3 contains 16 residues. The chain's CDR3 is CASSFKALAGTNTQYF. CDR3 sequence (DNA): TGTGCCAGCAGTTTCAAAGCACTAGCGGGGACGAATACGCAGTATTTT.

V is TRBV6-5 and J is TRBJ2-1; a possible D gene is TRBD2 (6 bases). CDR1 is MNHEY and CDR2 is SVGAGI in the germline V gene. Trimming left V 5 bases short and J 3 bases short, with 11 bases between. The CDR3 has 14 amino acids. The CDR3 nucleotides are TGTGCCAGCAGTACTAGCTTGGGCTACAATGAGCAGTTCTTC. Protein product: CASSTSLGYNEQFF.

This chain uses TRBV7-3 with TRBJ2-7; 10 bases line up with TRBD2. The CDR3 is 15 amino acids. The ends lost 5 bases at V and 0 bases at J; junction bases unmatched: 4. Germline assignment: CDR1 SGHTA and CDR2 FQGTGA. CDR3 coding DNA: TGTGCCAGCAGCCTTGCTAGCGGGAGCTCCTACGAGCAGTACTTC. Translation gives CASSLASGSSYEQYF.

This clone was detected a few times. The V gene is TRBV5-6, the J gene TRBJ2-7; 9 nucleotides match TRBD1. CDR3 length: 14 amino acids. The ends lost 3 bases at V and 3 bases at J; junction bases unmatched: 4. CDR1 and CDR2 from the germline V gene are SGHDT and YYEEEE. The CDR3 is CASSSPGQGYEQYF. CDR3 DNA: TGTGCCAGCAGCTCACCGGGACAGGGCTACGAGCAGTACTTC.

The rearrangement joins TRBV11-2 to TRBJ2-1; the match to TRBD2 covers 9 bases. Trimming removed 4 bases from V and 8 bases from J; junction bases left unmatched: 9. CDR1 and CDR2 from the germline V gene are SGHAT and FQNNGV. CDR3 length: 15 residues. This CDR3 is CASSWLAGTVDEQFF. Here the CDR3 DNA reads TGTGCCAGCAGCTGGCTAGCGGGAACGGTAGATGAGCAGTTCTTC.